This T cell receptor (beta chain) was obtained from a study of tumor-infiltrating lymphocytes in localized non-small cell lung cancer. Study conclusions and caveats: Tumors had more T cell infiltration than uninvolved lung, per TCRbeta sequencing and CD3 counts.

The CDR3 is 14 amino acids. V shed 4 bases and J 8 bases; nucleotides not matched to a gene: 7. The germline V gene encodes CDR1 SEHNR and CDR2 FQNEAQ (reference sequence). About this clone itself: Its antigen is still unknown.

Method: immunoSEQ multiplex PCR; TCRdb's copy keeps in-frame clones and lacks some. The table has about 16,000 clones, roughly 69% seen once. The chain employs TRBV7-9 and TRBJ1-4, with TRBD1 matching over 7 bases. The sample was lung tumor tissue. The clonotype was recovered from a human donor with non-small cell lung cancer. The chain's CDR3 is CASSSTGAGEKLFF. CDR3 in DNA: TGTGCCAGCAGCTCTACAGGGGCGGGGGAAAAACTGTTTTTT.